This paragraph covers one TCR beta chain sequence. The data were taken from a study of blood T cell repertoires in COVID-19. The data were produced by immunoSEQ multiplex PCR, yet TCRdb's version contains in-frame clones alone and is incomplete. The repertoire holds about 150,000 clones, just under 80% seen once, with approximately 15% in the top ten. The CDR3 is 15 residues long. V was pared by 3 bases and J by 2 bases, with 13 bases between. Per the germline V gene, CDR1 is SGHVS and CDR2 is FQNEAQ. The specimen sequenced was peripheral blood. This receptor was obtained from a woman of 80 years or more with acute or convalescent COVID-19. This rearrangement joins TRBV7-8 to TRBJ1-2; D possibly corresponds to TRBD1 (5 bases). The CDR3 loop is CASSLNRLGNYGYTF. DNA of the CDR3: TGTGCCAGCAGCTTGAACAGGTTGGGCAACTATGGCTACACCTTC. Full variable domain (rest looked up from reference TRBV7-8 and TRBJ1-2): GAGVSQSPRYKVAKRGQDVALRCDPISGHVSLFWYQQALGQGPEFLTYFQNEAQLDKSGLPSDRFFAERPEGSVSTLKIQRTQQEDSAVYLCASSLNRLGNYGYTFGSGTRLTVV.